A selection of T cell receptor beta chains follows, all from one sample in a study of T cells after yellow fever vaccination. TCRdb reprocessed the 5' RACE reads with MiXCR, giving one entry per CDR3 protein. The table lists around 340,000 distinct CDR3 sequences, more than 8.5% of them singletons, with roughly 17% in the top ten. Sequencing was performed on PBMCs, taken on the day of the first yellow fever vaccination. Receptor source: a man aged 18 to 29 who received the YFV17D yellow fever vaccine. CDR3s include the opening cysteine and the closing phenylalanine or tryptophan. Each record gives: D gene, clone size, V gene, J gene, CDR3 protein, CDR3 DNA. A D gene is named only where the DNA matches it firmly. Expanded clones are given a class, and other clones once, few, many or no size at all.

D: TRBD1; size: few; V: TRBV20-1; J: TRBJ2-5; CDR3: CSARFGTAAWGETQYF; DNA: TGCAGTGCTAGATTCGGGACAGCCGCCTGGGGAGAGACCCAGTACTTC
D: -; size: -; V: TRBV11-2; J: TRBJ2-3; CDR3: CASSFRSRADTQYF; DNA: TGTGCCAGCAGCTTTAGGTCCCGGGCAGATACGCAGTATTTT
D: -; size: few; V: TRBV6-9; J: TRBJ2-1; CDR3: CASVPLGQDLSGYVYNEQFF; DNA: TGTGCCAGCGTACCCTTGGGACAAGACCTTTCGGGGTACGTTTACAATGAGCAGTTCTTC
D: -; size: few; V: TRBV20-1; J: TRBJ1-6; CDR3: CSARGGAKGRSSYNSPLHF; DNA: TGCAGTGCTAGAGGGGGGGCAAAGGGTCGGAGCTCCTATAATTCACCCCTCCACTTT
D: TRBD1; size: few; V: TRBV4-3; J: TRBJ1-2; CDR3: CASSREQGYYGYTF; DNA: TGCGCCAGCAGCCGCGAACAGGGGTACTATGGCTACACCTTC
D: TRBD1; size: few; V: TRBV25-1; J: TRBJ2-7; CDR3: CASSDSGQGSYEQYF; DNA: TGTGCCAGCAGTGACTCGGGACAGGGGTCCTACGAGCAGTACTTC
D: TRBD2; size: -; V: TRBV2; J: TRBJ2-1; CDR3: CASRFPSSGGITYNEQFF; DNA: TGTGCCAGCAGATTCCCTTCTAGCGGGGGGATTACCTACAATGAGCAGTTCTTC
D: -; size: -; V: TRBV5-1; J: TRBJ1-1; CDR3: CASSFDASNTEAFF; DNA: TGCGCCAGCAGCTTTGACGCGTCCAACACTGAAGCTTTCTTT
D: -; size: few; V: TRBV7-6; J: TRBJ2-3; CDR3: CASSLRVTPTDTQYF; DNA: TGTGCCAGCAGCTTAAGGGTGACTCCCACAGATACGCAGTATTTT
D: TRBD1; size: -; V: TRBV10-3; J: TRBJ1-2; CDR3: CAINFDRGDGYTF; DNA: TGTGCCATCAACTTCGACAGGGGGGATGGCTACACCTTC
D: -; size: -; V: TRBV30; J: TRBJ1-2; CDR3: CAWSLTHYGYTF; DNA: TGTGCCTGGAGTTTAACCCACTATGGCTACACCTTC
D: TRBD1; size: few; V: TRBV11-2; J: TRBJ1-1; CDR3: CASSTGQGAPHFVKNTEAFF; DNA: TGTGCCAGCAGCACCGGACAGGGGGCGCCCCATTTTGTGAAGAACACTGAAGCTTTCTTT
D: -; size: few; V: TRBV15; J: TRBJ1-2; CDR3: CATSMDNNYGYTF; DNA: TGTGCCACCAGCATGGACAACAACTATGGCTACACCTTC
D: -; size: few; V: TRBV12-3/TRBV12-4; J: TRBJ1-1; CDR3: CASSPRTDLNTEAFF; DNA: TGTGCCAGCAGTCCCCGGACGGATTTGAACACTGAAGCTTTCTTT
D: -; size: -; V: TRBV9; J: TRBJ2-3; CDR3: CASSVRVKLTDTQYF; DNA: TGTGCCAGCAGCGTACGGGTCAAACTAACAGATACGCAGTATTTT
D: -; size: -; V: TRBV5-1; J: TRBJ2-5; CDR3: CASSLVLGPATQETQYF; DNA: TGCGCCAGCAGCTTGGTACTAGGACCGGCGACACAAGAGACCCAGTACTTC